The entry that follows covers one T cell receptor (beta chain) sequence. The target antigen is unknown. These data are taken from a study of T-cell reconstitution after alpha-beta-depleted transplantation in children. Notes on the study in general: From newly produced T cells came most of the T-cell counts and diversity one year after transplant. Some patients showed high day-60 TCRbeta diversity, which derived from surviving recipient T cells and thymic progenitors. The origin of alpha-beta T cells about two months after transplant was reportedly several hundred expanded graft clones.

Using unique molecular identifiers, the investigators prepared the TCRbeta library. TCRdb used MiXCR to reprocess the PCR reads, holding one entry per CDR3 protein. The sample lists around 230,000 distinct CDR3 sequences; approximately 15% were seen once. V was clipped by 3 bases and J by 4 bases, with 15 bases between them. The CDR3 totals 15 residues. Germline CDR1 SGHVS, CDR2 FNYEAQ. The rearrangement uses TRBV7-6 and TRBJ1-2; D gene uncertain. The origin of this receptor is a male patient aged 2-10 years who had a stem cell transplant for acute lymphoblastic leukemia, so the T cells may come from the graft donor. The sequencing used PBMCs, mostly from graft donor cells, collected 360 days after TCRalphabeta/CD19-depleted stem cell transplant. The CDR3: CASSLWQVPIYGYTF. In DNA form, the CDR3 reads TGTGCCAGCAGCTTGTGGCAGGTTCCCATCTATGGCTACACCTTC.